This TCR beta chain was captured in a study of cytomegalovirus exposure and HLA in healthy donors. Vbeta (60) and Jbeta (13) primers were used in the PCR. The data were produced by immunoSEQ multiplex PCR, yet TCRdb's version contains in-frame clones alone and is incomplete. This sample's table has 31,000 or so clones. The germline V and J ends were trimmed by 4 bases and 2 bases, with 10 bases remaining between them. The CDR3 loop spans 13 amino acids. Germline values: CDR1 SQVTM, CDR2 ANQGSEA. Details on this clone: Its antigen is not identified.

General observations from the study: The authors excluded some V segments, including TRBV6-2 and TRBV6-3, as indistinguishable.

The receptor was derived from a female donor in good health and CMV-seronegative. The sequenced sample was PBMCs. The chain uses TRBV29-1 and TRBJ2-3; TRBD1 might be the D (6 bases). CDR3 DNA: TGCAGCGTTGGAGGACAGCACACAGATACGCAGTATTTT. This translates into CSVGGQHTDTQYF.